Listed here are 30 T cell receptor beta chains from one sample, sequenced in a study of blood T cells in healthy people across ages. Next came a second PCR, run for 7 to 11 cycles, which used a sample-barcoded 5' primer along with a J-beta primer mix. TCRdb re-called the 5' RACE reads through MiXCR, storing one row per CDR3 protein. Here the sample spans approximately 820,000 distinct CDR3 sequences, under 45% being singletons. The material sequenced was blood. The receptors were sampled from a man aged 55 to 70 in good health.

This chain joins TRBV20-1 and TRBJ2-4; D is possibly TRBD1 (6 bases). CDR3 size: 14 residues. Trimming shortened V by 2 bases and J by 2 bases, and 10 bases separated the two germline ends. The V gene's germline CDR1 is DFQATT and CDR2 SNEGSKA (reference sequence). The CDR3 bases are TGCAGTGCTAGATCACAGGGAACCAAAAACATTCAGTACTTC. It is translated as CSARSQGTKNIQYF.

CDR3 amino acids: CAISSGRGGDTQYF. The CDR3 nucleotides are TGTGCCATAAGTAGTGGCAGGGGTGGAGATACGCAGTATTTT. V is TRBV15 and J is TRBJ2-3; tentatively, D is TRBD1 (6 bases). This CDR3 spans 14 amino acids. The germline gives CDR1 LNHNV, CDR2 YYDKDF (reference sequence). V shed 10 bases and J shed 5 bases, with 19 bases lying between them.

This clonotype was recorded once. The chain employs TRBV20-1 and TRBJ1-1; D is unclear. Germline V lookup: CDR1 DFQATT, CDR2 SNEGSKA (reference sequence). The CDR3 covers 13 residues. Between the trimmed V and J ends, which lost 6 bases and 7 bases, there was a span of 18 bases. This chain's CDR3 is CSAPGPTGNEAFF. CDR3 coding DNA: TGCAGTGCCCCTGGACCGACGGGAAATGAAGCTTTCTTT.

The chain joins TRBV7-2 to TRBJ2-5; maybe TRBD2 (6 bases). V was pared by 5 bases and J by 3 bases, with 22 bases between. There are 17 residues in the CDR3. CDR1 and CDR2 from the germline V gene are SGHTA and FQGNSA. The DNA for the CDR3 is TGTGCCAGCAGCCATTATACCGGGACTGCGACGAAAGAGACCCAGTACTTC. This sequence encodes CASSHYTGTATKETQYF. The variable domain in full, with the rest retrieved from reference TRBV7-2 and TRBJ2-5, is GAGVSQSPSNKVTEKGKDVELRCDPISGHTALYWYRQSLGQGLEFLIYFQGNSAPDKSGLPSDRFSAERTGGSVSTLTIQRTQQEDSAVYLCASSHYTGTATKETQYFGPGTRLLVL.

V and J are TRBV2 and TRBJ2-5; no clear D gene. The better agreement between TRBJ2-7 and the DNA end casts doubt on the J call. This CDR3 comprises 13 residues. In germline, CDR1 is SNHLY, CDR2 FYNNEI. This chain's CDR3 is CASRKEVSGEQYF. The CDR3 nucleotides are TGTGCCAGCAGAAAGGAAGTATCGGGCGAGCAGTACTTC.

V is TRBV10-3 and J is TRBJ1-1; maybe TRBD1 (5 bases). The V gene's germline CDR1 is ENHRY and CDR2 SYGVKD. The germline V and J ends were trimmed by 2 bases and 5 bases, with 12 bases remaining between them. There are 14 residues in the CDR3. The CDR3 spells CAISELTVQTEAFF. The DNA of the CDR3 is TGTGCCATCAGTGAGCTGACAGTACAGACTGAAGCTTTCTTT.

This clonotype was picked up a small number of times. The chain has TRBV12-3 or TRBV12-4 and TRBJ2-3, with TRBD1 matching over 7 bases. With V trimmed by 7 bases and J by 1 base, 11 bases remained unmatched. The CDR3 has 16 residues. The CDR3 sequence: CASTRFVGTGTDTQYF. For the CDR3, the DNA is TGTGCCAGCACCAGATTCGTCGGGACAGGCACAGATACGCAGTATTTT.

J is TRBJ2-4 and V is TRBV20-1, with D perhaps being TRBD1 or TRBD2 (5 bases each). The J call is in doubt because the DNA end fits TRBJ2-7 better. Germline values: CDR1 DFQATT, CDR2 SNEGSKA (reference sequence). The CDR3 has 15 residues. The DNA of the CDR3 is TGCAGTGCTAGAGATAGACAGCGGTCGACAAACGAGCAGTACTTC. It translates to CSARDRQRSTNEQYF.

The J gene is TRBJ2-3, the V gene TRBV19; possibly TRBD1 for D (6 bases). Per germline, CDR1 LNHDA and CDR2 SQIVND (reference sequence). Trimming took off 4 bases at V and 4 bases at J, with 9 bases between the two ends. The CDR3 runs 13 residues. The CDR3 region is CASSKTGPDTQYF. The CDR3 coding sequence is TGTGCCAGTAGTAAAACAGGGCCAGATACGCAGTATTTT.

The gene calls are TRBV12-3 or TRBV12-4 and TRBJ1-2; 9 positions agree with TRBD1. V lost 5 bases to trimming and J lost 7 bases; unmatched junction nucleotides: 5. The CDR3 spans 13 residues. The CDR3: CASSNTGGRGYTF. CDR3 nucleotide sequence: TGTGCCAGCAGTAATACAGGGGGCCGTGGCTACACCTTC.

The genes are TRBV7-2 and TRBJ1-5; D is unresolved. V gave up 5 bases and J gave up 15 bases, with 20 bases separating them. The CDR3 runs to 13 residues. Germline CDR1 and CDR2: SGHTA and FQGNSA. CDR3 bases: TGTGCCAGCAGCACCCGGACTGGTCAAATCCGGCATTTT. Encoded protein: CASSTRTGQIRHF.

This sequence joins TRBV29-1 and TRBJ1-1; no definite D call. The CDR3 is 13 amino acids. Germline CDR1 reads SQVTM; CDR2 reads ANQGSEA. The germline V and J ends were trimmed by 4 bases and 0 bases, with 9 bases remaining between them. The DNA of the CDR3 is TGCAGCGTTGTTCAGGCGATGAACACTGAAGCTTTCTTT. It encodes CSVVQAMNTEAFF.

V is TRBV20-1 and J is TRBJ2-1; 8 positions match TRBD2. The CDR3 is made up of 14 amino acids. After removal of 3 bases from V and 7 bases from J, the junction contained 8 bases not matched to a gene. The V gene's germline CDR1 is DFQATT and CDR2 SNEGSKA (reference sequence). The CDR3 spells CSASNAGGGNEQFF. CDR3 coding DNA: TGCAGTGCTAGCAATGCGGGGGGAGGTAATGAGCAGTTCTTC.

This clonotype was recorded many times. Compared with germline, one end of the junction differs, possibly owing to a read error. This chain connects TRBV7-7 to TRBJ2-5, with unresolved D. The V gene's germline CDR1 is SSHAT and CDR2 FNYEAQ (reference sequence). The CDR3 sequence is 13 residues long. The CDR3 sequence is CASSPSIGETQYF. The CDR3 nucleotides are TGTGCTAGCAGCCCCTCAATCGGGGAGACCCAGTACTTC.

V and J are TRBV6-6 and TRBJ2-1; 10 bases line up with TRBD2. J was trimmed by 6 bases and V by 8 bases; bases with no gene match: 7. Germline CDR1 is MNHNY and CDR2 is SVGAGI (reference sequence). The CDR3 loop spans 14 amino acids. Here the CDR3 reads CASRRAGGLNEQFF. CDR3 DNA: TGTGCCAGCCGAAGAGCGGGGGGGCTCAATGAGCAGTTCTTC.

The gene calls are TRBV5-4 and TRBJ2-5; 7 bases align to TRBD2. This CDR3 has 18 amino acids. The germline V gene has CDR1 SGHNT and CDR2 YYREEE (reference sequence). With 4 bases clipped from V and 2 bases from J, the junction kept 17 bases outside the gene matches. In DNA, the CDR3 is TGTGCCAGCAGCCCGAGGTTGGCTAGCGGAGCGAAACAAGAGACCCAGTACTTC. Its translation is CASSPRLASGAKQETQYF.

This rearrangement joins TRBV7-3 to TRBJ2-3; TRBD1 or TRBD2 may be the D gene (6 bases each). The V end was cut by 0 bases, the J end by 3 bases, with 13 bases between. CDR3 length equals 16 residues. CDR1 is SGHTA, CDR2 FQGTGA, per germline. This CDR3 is CASSLTIGGRTDTQYF. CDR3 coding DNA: TGTGCCAGCAGCTTAACGATCGGGGGCAGAACAGATACGCAGTATTTT.

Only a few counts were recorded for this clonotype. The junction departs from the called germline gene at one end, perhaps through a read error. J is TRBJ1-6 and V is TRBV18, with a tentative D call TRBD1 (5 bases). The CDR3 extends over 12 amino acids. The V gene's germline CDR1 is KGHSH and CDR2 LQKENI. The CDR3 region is CASSRGDSPPHF. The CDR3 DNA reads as TGTGCCAGCTCACGAGGGGACTCACCCCCCCACTTT.

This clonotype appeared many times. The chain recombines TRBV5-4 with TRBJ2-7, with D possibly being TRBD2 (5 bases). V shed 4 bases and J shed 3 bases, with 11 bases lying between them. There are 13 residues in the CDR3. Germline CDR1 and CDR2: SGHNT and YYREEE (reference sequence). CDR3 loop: CASSIQEGYEQYF. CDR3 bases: TGTGCCAGCAGCATACAAGAGGGCTACGAGCAGTACTTC.

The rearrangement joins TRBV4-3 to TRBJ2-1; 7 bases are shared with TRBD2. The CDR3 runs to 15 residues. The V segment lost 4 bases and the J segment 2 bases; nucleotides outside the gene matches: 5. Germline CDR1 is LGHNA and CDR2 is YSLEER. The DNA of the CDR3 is TGCGCCAGCAGCCCCTCTAGCGGAGCCTACAATGAGCAGTTCTTC. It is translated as CASSPSSGAYNEQFF.

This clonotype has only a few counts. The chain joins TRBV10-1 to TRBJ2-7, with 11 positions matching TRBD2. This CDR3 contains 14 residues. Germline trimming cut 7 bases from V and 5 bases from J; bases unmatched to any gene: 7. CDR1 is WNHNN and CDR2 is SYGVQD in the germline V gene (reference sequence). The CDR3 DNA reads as TGCGCCAGCACCCGACTAGCGGGGCGGGACGAGCAGTACTTC. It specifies CASTRLAGRDEQYF.

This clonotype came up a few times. This chain's CDR3 is CASSVQGTNSPLHF. The CDR3 coding sequence is TGTGCCAGCAGCGTACAGGGAACCAATTCACCCCTCCACTTT. J is TRBJ1-6 and V is TRBV9; possible D gene TRBD1, 5 bases. Looked up from germline, CDR1 is SGDLS and CDR2 is YYNGEE. The CDR3 is made up of 14 amino acids. Between the trimmed V and J ends, which lost 1 base and 7 bases, there was a span of 9 bases. The whole variable domain, filled in from reference TRBV9 and TRBJ1-6, reads DSGVTQTPKHLITATGQRVTLRCSPRSGDLSVYWYQQSLDQGLQFLIQYYNGEERAKGNILERFSAQQFPDLHSELNLSSLELGDSALYFCASSVQGTNSPLHFGNGTRLTVT.

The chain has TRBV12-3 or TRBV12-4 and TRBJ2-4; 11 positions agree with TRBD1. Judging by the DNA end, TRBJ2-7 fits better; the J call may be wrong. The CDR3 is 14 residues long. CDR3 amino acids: CASSFVGQGDEQYF. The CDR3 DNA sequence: TGTGCCAGCAGTTTTGTGGGACAGGGGGACGAGCAGTACTTC.

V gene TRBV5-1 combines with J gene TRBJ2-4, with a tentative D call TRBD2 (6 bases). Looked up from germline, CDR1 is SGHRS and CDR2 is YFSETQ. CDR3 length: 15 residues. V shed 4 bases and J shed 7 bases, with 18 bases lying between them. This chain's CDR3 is CASSRIGGFQNIQYF. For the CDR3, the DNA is TGCGCCAGCAGCAGGATCGGGGGATTCCAGAACATTCAGTACTTC. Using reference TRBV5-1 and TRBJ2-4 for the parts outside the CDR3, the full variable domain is KAGVTQTPRYLIKTRGQQVTLSCSPISGHRSVSWYQQTPGQGLQFLFEYFSETQRNKGNFPGRFSGRQFSNSRSEMNVSTLELGDSALYLCASSRIGGFQNIQYFGAGTRLSVL.

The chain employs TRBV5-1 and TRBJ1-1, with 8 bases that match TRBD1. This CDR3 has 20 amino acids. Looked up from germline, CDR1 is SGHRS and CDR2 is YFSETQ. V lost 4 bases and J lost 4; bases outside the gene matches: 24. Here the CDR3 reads CASSPTHFKDRALSRTEAFF. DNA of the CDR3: TGCGCCAGCAGCCCAACTCATTTCAAGGACAGGGCGCTGTCTCGCACTGAAGCTTTCTTT.

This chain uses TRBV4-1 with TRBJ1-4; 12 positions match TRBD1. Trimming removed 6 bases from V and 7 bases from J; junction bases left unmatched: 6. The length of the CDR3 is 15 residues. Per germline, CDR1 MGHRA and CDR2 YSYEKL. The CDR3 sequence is CASSQGQGAGEKLFF. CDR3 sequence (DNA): TGCGCCAGCAGTCAGGGACAGGGGGCGGGTGAAAAACTGTTTTTT.

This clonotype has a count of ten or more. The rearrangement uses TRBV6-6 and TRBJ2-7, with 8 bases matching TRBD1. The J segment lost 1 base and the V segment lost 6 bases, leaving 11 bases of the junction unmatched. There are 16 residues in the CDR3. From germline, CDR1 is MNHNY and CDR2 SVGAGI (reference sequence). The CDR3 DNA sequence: TGTGCCAGCAGGCAAACTGGACAGGGTTGGTCCTACGAGCAGTACTTC. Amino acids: CASRQTGQGWSYEQYF.

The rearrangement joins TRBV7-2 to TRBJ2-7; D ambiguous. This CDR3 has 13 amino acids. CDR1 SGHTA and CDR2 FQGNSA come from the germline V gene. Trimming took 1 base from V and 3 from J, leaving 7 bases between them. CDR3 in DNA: TGTGCCAGCAGCTTAGGAATATTCTACGAGCAGTACTTC. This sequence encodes CASSLGIFYEQYF.

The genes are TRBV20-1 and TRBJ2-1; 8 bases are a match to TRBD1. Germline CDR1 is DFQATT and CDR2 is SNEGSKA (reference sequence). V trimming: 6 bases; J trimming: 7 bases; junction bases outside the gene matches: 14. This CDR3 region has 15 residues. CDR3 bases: TGCAGTGCACCGGACAGGGTAAGAGGCAAGAATGAGCAGTTCTTC. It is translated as CSAPDRVRGKNEQFF.

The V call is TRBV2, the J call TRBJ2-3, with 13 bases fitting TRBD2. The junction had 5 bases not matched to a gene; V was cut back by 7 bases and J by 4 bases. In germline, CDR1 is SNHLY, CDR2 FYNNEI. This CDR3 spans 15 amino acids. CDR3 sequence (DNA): TGTGCCAGCATTAGGACTAGCGGGGGCTCAGATACGCAGTATTTT. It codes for CASIRTSGGSDTQYF. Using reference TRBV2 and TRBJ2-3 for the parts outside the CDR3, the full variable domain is EPEVTQTPSHQVTQMGQEVILRCVPISNHLYFYWYRQILGQKVEFLVSFYNNEISEKSEIFDDQFSVERPDGSNFTLKIRSTKLEDSAMYFCASIRTSGGSDTQYFGPGTRLTVL.